Included here is one T cell receptor beta chain sequence, with context. The antigen remains unidentified. This sample is drawn from a study of vaccination and CD4 T cells after COVID-19. The Oncomine TCR Beta short-read assay was what sequenced the DNA obtained from cultured CD4+ T cells. Each CDR3 protein is one row after TCRdb ran MiXCR on the PCR reads. The table lists 15,000 to 20,000 distinct CDR3 sequences, 58% of them singletons, with around 6.6% in the top ten. This CDR3 contains 12 residues. Germline-derived CDR1 and CDR2 are MNHEY and SMNVEV (reference sequence). V lost 6 bases to trimming and J lost 3 bases, with 9 bases between them. The sample's treatment: roughly 10-day PBMC culture with coronavirus spike peptide pools or control peptides (ViraFEST assay).

The rearrangement joins TRBV27 to TRBJ2-7, with D hard to call. The material was CD4+ T cells from blood, cultured in vitro, obtained before SARS-CoV-2 vaccination. This clonotype was obtained from a human donor who had recovered from COVID-19. CDR3 sequence reads: CASSDLNYEQYF. CDR3 nucleotides: TGTGCCAGCAGCGACTTGAACTACGAGCAGTACTTC.